This T cell receptor (beta chain) appears in the sequencing data of a study of blood T cell repertoires in COVID-19. Study at large: Material from acute and convalescent COVID-19 was sourced from the United States, Italy and Spain. Sources were T cells, B-cell-depleted T cells, or PBMCs; the material itself was cDNA or gDNA.

This CDR3 is built from 15 residues. The V end was cut by 2 bases, the J end by 2 bases, with 12 bases between. CDR1 ENHRY and CDR2 SYGVKD come from the germline V gene. In the original processing: Reference gene primer amplification in the assay estimated nucleated cell counts. The protocol was immunoSEQ multiplex PCR, while the TCRdb copy is restricted to in-frame clones and leaves out a portion. V and J calls and clone size are as listed in that table; D and trimming were resolved from the DNA. The data contain about 130,000 clones, roughly four fifths of them singletons. The chain couples TRBV10-3 to TRBJ1-1; possible D gene TRBD1, 5 bases. The sequence came from a human donor in a cohort sampled during active COVID-19. Sequenced material: peripheral blood. CDR3 protein: CAISEKATANTEAFF. The CDR3, as DNA: TGTGCCATCAGTGAGAAAGCGACAGCAAACACTGAAGCTTTCTTT.